A single sample is the source of the 15 T cell receptor beta chains below, sequenced in a study of beta chain features in type 1 diabetes (dated by TCRdb to 2017 to 2018). General findings and caveats noted by the study authors: A moderate but significant shortening of TCRB CDR3 length was observed in type 1 diabetes patients in all four CD4+ subsets.

Libraries were built with the immunoSEQ multiplex PCR assay. The entire amount of isolated RNA was reverse transcribed using the High Capacity cDNA Reverse Transcription Kit, so the sequenced TCRB transcripts were expressed ones. TCRdb obtained this table from immuneACCESS and retained in-frame rearrangements with V and J assigned. These tables miss some clones; where compared with another copy, unresolved V genes account for less than half of the shortfall, and the remainder is unexplained. The sample table shows 500,000 to 850,000 clones, and 11% to 15% are seen once. The top ten clones comprise approximately 0.039% of the sample. These TCRs are of unknown antigen specificity. The specimen sequenced was naive CD4+ T cells from blood. Taken with the paper, the label for cell subset or site translates to: true naive CD4+ T cells. The receptors originated from a man aged 18 to 29 with type 1 diabetes.

This clone was counted only a few times. The genes are TRBV7-2 and TRBJ2-7; TRBD1 might be the D (6 bases). The CDR3 spans 15 residues. Germline CDR1 reads SGHTA; CDR2 reads FQGNSA. The V and J ends lost 0 bases and 3 bases respectively, with 12 bases between them. The CDR3 region is CASSLAGDNYYEQYF. Here the CDR3 DNA reads TGTGCCAGCAGCTTAGCGGGGGACAACTACTACGAGCAGTACTTC.

This clone was observed a few times. The V and J genes are TRBV9 and TRBJ2-6, with TRBD1 as a possible D gene (5 bases). Trimming cost V 0 bases and J 4 bases, with 8 bases left between them. Germline V gene sequence: CDR1 SGDLS, CDR2 YYNGEE. The CDR3 is 15 amino acids. The CDR3 DNA sequence: TGTGCCAGCAGCGTAGAACAGGCAGGGGCCAACGTCCTGACTTTC. Amino acids: CASSVEQAGANVLTF. Supplemented by reference TRBV9 and TRBJ2-6, the full variable domain reads DSGVTQTPKHLITATGQRVTLRCSPRSGDLSVYWYQQSLDQGLQFLIQYYNGEERAKGNILERFSAQQFPDLHSELNLSSLELGDSALYFCASSVEQAGANVLTFGAGSRLTVL.

V gene TRBV7-2 combines with J gene TRBJ2-1, with 10 bases that match TRBD2. CDR3 size: 15 residues. The ends lost 3 bases at V and 7 bases at J; junction bases unmatched: 6. Germline CDR1 SGHTA, CDR2 FQGNSA. The CDR3 bases are TGTGCCAGCAGCTTGCTAGCGGGAGCAGCTAATGAGCAGTTCTTC. Translation gives CASSLLAGAANEQFF.

The V and J genes are TRBV5-4 and TRBJ1-1; D might be TRBD1 (6 bases). V shed 1 base and J shed 5 bases, with 15 bases lying between them. This CDR3 region has 15 residues. Germline loops: CDR1 SGHNT, CDR2 YYREEE (reference sequence). CDR3 residues: CASSLKSQGRTEAFF. CDR3 bases: TGTGCCAGCAGCTTGAAGTCGCAGGGGAGGACTGAAGCTTTCTTT. The variable domain in full, completed from reference TRBV5-4 and TRBJ1-1, reads ETGVTQSPTHLIKTRGQQVTLRCSSQSGHNTVSWYQQALGQGPQFIFQYYREEENGRGNFPPRFSGLQFPNYSSELNVNALELDDSALYLCASSLKSQGRTEAFFGQGTRLTVV.

This clone turned up a few times. The chain combines TRBV25-1 with TRBJ2-5; TRBD2 is a possible D gene (6 bases). The J call may be incorrect, as the DNA end agrees better with TRBJ2-7. The length of the CDR3 is 14 residues. The germline gives CDR1 MGHDK, CDR2 SYGVNS. CDR3 coding DNA: TGTGCCAGCAGTTTCGGACGGGGGTCCTACGAGCAGTACTTC. It encodes CASSFGRGSYEQYF.

This chain links TRBV9 with TRBJ1-1, with no clear D. The CDR3 totals 14 residues. Trimming removed 4 bases from V and 5 bases from J, with 15 bases in between. Germline loops: CDR1 SGDLS, CDR2 YYNGEE. The CDR3 spells CASSPQVGRTEAFF. DNA of the CDR3: TGTGCCAGCAGCCCCCAGGTGGGGAGGACTGAAGCTTTCTTT.

The V gene is TRBV29-1, the J gene TRBJ2-3; TRBD2 matches at 7 bases. V dropped 0 bases and J dropped 3; count of bases not matched to a gene: 6. The germline gives CDR1 SQVTM, CDR2 ANQGSEA. There are 15 residues in the CDR3. CDR3 DNA: TGCAGCGTTGAAGATCGGGGAGGGGATACAGATACGCAGTATTTT. It yields the protein CSVEDRGGDTDTQYF.

There are a few counts of this clone. The chain uses TRBV27 and TRBJ2-7; D perhaps matches TRBD1 (6 bases). Germline values: CDR1 MNHEY, CDR2 SMNVEV (reference sequence). Trimming cost V 5 bases and J 5 bases, with 16 bases left between them. The CDR3 length is 14 residues. Written as DNA, the CDR3 is TGTGCCAGCAGTCTCGGGACATCTCGGGACGAGCAGTACTTC. Translated: CASSLGTSRDEQYF.

This clone was picked up a small number of times. This chain connects TRBV5-6 to TRBJ2-1; tentative D call: TRBD1 (5 bases). The length of the CDR3 is 15 residues. Trimming pared 1 base from V and 5 bases from J, leaving 13 bases between. The germline V gene encodes CDR1 SGHDT and CDR2 YYEEEE. The chain's CDR3 is CASSLMGRGDNEQFF. The CDR3 DNA sequence: TGTGCCAGCAGCTTGATGGGAAGGGGTGACAATGAGCAGTTCTTC.

The chain links TRBV14 to TRBJ2-1; TRBD1 matches at 7 bases. Trimming cost V 4 bases and J 6 bases; bases outside gene matches: 6. Germline V CDR1 and CDR2: SGHDN, FVKESK. CDR3 size: 14 residues. DNA of the CDR3: TGTGCCAGCAGCCCTCGGACAGGCCTCAATGAGCAGTTCTTC. It is translated as CASSPRTGLNEQFF.

The chain uses TRBV2 and TRBJ1-1, with D perhaps TRBD1 (5 bases). V was trimmed by 9 bases and J by 0 bases, leaving 17 bases between them. This CDR3 is 15 amino acids long. The germline CDR1 and CDR2 sequences are SNHLY and FYNNEI. The DNA for the CDR3 is TGTGCCAGGAACGGGGGGAGCGGGTTGAACACTGAAGCTTTCTTT. Amino acids: CARNGGSGLNTEAFF.

The gene calls are TRBV27 and TRBJ2-1, with 8 positions matching TRBD2. CDR1 is MNHEY, CDR2 SMNVEV, per germline (reference sequence). With V trimmed by 5 bases and J by 0 bases, 3 bases remained unmatched. The CDR3 is made up of 15 amino acids. DNA of the CDR3: TGTGCCAGCAGTGAAGCGGGAGTCTCCTACAATGAGCAGTTCTTC. This gives the protein CASSEAGVSYNEQFF.

This clone was counted between two and nine times. The V and J genes are TRBV14 and TRBJ1-1; no definite D call. The V gene lost 0 bases and the J gene lost 3 bases, with 11 bases spanning the gap. This CDR3 comprises 15 residues. Germline lookup yields CDR1 SGHDN and CDR2 FVKESK. DNA for the CDR3: TGTGCCAGCAGCCAAGATCTTGGAGGGTACACTGAAGCTTTCTTT. Translated: CASSQDLGGYTEAFF.

The table lists this clone with a few counts. The chain carries TRBV6-5 and TRBJ2-3; 10 bases map to TRBD1. The V segment lost 5 bases and the J segment 7 bases; nucleotides outside the gene matches: 6. The CDR3 runs to 14 residues. Germline CDR1 is MNHEY and CDR2 is SVGAGI. The CDR3 DNA is TGTGCCAGCAGTGCCCCGGGACAGGGGAATACGCAGTATTTT. This encodes CASSAPGQGNTQYF.

This clone has just a few counts. V gene TRBV30 combines with J gene TRBJ1-2; D is uncertain. The V end lost 0 bases, the J end lost 4 bases, and 9 bases lay between the germline ends. CDR1 and CDR2 from the germline V gene are GTSNPN and SVGIG (reference sequence). The CDR3 length is 13 residues. The CDR3 here is CAWSVSVGYGYTF. As DNA, the CDR3 is TGTGCCTGGAGTGTATCAGTGGGCTATGGCTACACCTTC.